Listed below are T cell receptor beta chains from one sample, sequenced in a study of blood T cell repertoires in COVID-19. TCRdb keeps only in-frame clones here, not all; method: immunoSEQ multiplex PCR. The sample consists of about 88,000 clones, approximately 91% of them appearing once. The sequencing sample was made of peripheral blood. These receptors came from a man in his sixties with acute or convalescent COVID-19. Both conserved end residues are part of each CDR3. A D gene is named only where the DNA matches it firmly. Only some rows state a clone size, as once, few, many or a class for expanded clones.

V	J	size	D	DNA	CDR3
TRBV4-3	TRBJ2-2	-	-	TGCGCCAGCAGCCAGTTTTCGGGTGTCGCCGGGGAGCTGTTTTTT	CASSQFSGVAGELFF
TRBV19	TRBJ1-1	-	-	TGTGCCAGTAGTATGCCTCCTGAGCGCACTGAAGCTTTCTTT	CASSMPPERTEAFF
TRBV7-8	TRBJ2-7	-	-	TGTGCCAGCAGGCGGGTGGTGGGCTCTGGCGAGCAGTACTTC	CASRRVVGSGEQYF
TRBV5-1	TRBJ2-5	-	TRBD1	TGCGCCAGCAGCTTGGATTATACCGGGACAGGGGTACAAGAGACCCAGTACTTC	CASSLDYTGTGVQETQYF
TRBV5-4	TRBJ2-7	once	-	TGTGCCAGCAGCGGGGGGACAGAGATATCCGACGAGCAGTACTTC	CASSGGTEISDEQYF
TRBV12-3/TRBV12-4	TRBJ2-7	-	-	TGTGCCAGCAGTCTATCCAGGGTAGAGCAGTACTTC	CASSLSRVEQYF
TRBV28	TRBJ2-7	-	-	TGTGCCAGCAGTTTTGATAGCTCCTACGAGCAGTACTTC	CASSFDSSYEQYF
TRBV11-2	TRBJ2-1	-	TRBD2	TGTGCCAGCAGCTTCCCCTTAGCGGGAGAGGACAATGAGCAGTTCTTC	CASSFPLAGEDNEQFF
TRBV19	TRBJ1-1	-	-	TGTGCCACCCTTACGGGGGAAGTGAACACTGAAGCTTTCTTT	CATLTGEVNTEAFF
TRBV5-4	TRBJ2-7	-	TRBD2	TGTGCCAGCAGCGAAGGAAACATAGCGGGAGGGGCGGAGCAGTACTTC	CASSEGNIAGGAEQYF
TRBV6-5	TRBJ1-3	-	-	TGTGCCAGCAGGCCGGTCTCTGGAAACACCATATATTTT	CASRPVSGNTIYF
TRBV3-1/TRBV3-2	TRBJ2-5	-	TRBD2	TGTGCCAGCAGCCGAAAAGGACTAGCGAGGGAGACCCAGTACTTC	CASSRKGLARETQYF
TRBV19	TRBJ2-5	-	TRBD1	TGTGCCAGTAGTTTCCGGGACAGGGGACAAGAGACCCAGTACTTC	CASSFRDRGQETQYF
TRBV6-4	TRBJ2-7	-	TRBD2	TGTGCCAGCAGTGACGTCGAGCGGGAGCGGGTAGGGTCCTACGAGCAGTACTTC	CASSDVERERVGSYEQYF
TRBV5-6	TRBJ2-3	once	-	TGTGCCAGCAGCTCCCCCGGGACTAGCACAGATACGCAGTATTTT	CASSSPGTSTDTQYF
TRBV12-3/TRBV12-4	TRBJ2-5	once	-	TGTGCCAGCAGTTTTCGGGGGCAAGAGACCCAGTACTTC	CASSFRGQETQYF
TRBV9	TRBJ1-2	-	TRBD1	TGTGCCAGCAGCGGTCCGGGACAGACCTACTATGGCTACACCTTC	CASSGPGQTYYGYTF
TRBV3-1/TRBV3-2	TRBJ2-3	-	TRBD2	TGTGCCAGCAGCCGCCGAAGCGGGAGAGGAACAGATACGCAGTATTTT	CASSRRSGRGTDTQYF
TRBV10-3	TRBJ1-6	-	TRBD1	TGTGCCATCAGCGACCAGGGGGCTATGGGGAATTCACCCCTCCACTTT	CAISDQGAMGNSPLHF
TRBV6-2/TRBV6-3	TRBJ1-1	-	TRBD1	TGTGCCAGCAGTCGTACACGGGACAGCATGAACACTGAAGCTTTCTTT	CASSRTRDSMNTEAFF
TRBV5-1	TRBJ1-1	-	-	TGCGCCAGCAGCTTGGACCAGGGAGGCACTGAAGCTTTCTTT	CASSLDQGGTEAFF
TRBV28	TRBJ2-1	-	-	TGTGCCAGCAGTTTTGGTTGGCGTGGGGGCTCTCAGTTCTTC	CASSFGWRGGSQFF
TRBV28	TRBJ1-2	-	-	TGTGCCAGCAGTTTGGGCAGGGGATATGGCTACACCTTC	CASSLGRGYGYTF
TRBV7-2	TRBJ1-2	-	TRBD1	TGTGCCAGCAGCCCACGGACAGGGGGCTCCCCGAACTATGGCTACACCTTC	CASSPRTGGSPNYGYTF
TRBV5-1	TRBJ2-5	-	TRBD1	TGCGCCAGCAGCATACAGGGGGCGGGGCAAGAGACCCAGTACTTC	CASSIQGAGQETQYF
TRBV29-1	TRBJ1-1	-	-	TGCAGCGTGGTGACAGGTGGTTCGGTCACTGAAGCTTTCTTT	CSVVTGGSVTEAFF
TRBV6-2/TRBV6-3	TRBJ2-1	-	TRBD2	TGTGCCAGCAGTTCTAGCGGAGCCTTCTACAATGAGCAGTTCTTC	CASSSSGAFYNEQFF
TRBV7-2	TRBJ2-6	once	-	TGTGCCAGCAGTCAAAACAGGGCTGGGGCCAACGTCCTGACTTTC	CASSQNRAGANVLTF
TRBV5-1	TRBJ1-2	once	-	TGCGCCAGCAGCTTGGACAGGGCTGCTGGCTACACCTTC	CASSLDRAAGYTF
TRBV11-2	TRBJ2-7	-	-	TGTGCCAGCAGCTTGCGCGGGGACGGGCCCTACGAGCAGTACTTC	CASSLRGDGPYEQYF
TRBV3-1/TRBV3-2	TRBJ2-5	once	-	TGTGCCAGCAGCCAAGGCAGGGAGGAAGAGACCCAGTACTTC	CASSQGREEETQYF
TRBV18	TRBJ2-7	-	TRBD1	TGTGCCAGCTCAGCCAGGGACAGCGTCTACGAGCAGTACTTC	CASSARDSVYEQYF
TRBV18	TRBJ2-5	-	TRBD2	TGTGCCAGCTCACCCCGGGGAGCGGGAGCGTATGAGACCCAGTACTTC	CASSPRGAGAYETQYF
TRBV7-9	TRBJ2-1	few	-	TGTGCCAGCAGCCAAACCGGGATACACAATGAGCAGTTCTTC	CASSQTGIHNEQFF
TRBV10-3	TRBJ2-1	-	TRBD2	TGTGCCATCAGTGAGTCGGTAAGGGCGGCTAGCGGACAGCAGTTCTTC	CAISESVRAASGQQFF
TRBV13	TRBJ2-7	-	-	TGTGCCAGCAGCCCGTTGACTCAACTAGGCGGTAGCGAGCAGTACTTC	CASSPLTQLGGSEQYF
TRBV5-6	TRBJ2-5	-	TRBD2	TGTGCCAGCAGCTTGGGACTAGCGGACTCGGAGACCCAGTACTTC	CASSLGLADSETQYF
TRBV5-1	TRBJ1-1	-	TRBD1	TGCGCCAGCAGCTTGGGTACAGGGGAGGAAACTGAAGCTTTCTTT	CASSLGTGEETEAFF
TRBV29-1	TRBJ1-2	-	TRBD1	TGCAGCGTTTCCCTGACAGGGGGCGCGGGAGGCTACACCTTC	CSVSLTGGAGGYTF
TRBV27	TRBJ2-7	-	TRBD1	TGTGCCAGCAGTCCAGGGACAGGCTACGAGCAGTACTTC	CASSPGTGYEQYF
TRBV7-9	TRBJ2-1	-	TRBD2	TGTGCCAGCACAAAACTAGGGAAAAAGCGGGAGGGCTATTTCGATGAGCAGTTCTTC	CASTKLGKKREGYFDEQFF
TRBV5-1	TRBJ1-2	-	TRBD1	TGCGCCAGCAGCTTGGAGGGGACAGCCTATGGCTACACCTTC	CASSLEGTAYGYTF
TRBV6-2/TRBV6-3	TRBJ1-2	-	TRBD1	TGTGCCAGCAGTGCCGGACAGGAGATGACTAACTATGGCTACACCTTC	CASSAGQEMTNYGYTF
TRBV19	TRBJ2-5	-	TRBD2	TGTGCCAGTAGTCCCGGACTAGCGGGAGAGAAGACCCAGTACTTC	CASSPGLAGEKTQYF
TRBV4-2	TRBJ2-7	-	TRBD1	TGTGCCAGCAGCCAGGTGACAGGGTCCTACGAGCAGTACTTC	CASSQVTGSYEQYF
TRBV7-3	TRBJ2-3	once	TRBD2	TGTGCCAGCAGCCCTAGCGGGATGGGTACGCAGTATTTT	CASSPSGMGTQYF
TRBV28	TRBJ1-3	few	-	TGTGCCAGCAGTTATTTTTCCATCACCGAGCGATCGGGGAGAGGAACTGGAAACACCATATATTTT	CASSYFSITERSGRGTGNTIYF
TRBV19	TRBJ2-3	-	TRBD1	TGTGCCAGTAGCATGGGAAGGGGGCGGACCTACACAGATACGCAGTATTTT	CASSMGRGRTYTDTQYF
TRBV11-2	TRBJ2-1	-	TRBD2	TGTGCCAGCAGTTTACTAGCGGGAGTGGTCAATGAGCAGTTCTTC	CASSLLAGVVNEQFF
TRBV11-1	TRBJ2-7	-	-	TGTGCCAGCAGGTCCCACACCTACGAGCAGTACTTC	CASRSHTYEQYF
TRBV4-3	TRBJ2-2	few	-	TGCGCCAGCAGCCCCCGGGACTTGAACACCGGGGAGCTGTTTTTT	CASSPRDLNTGELFF
TRBV7-2	TRBJ1-6	-	TRBD1	TGTGCCAGCAGTTCTTTTGGGGACAGCTCCAATTCACCCCTCCACTTT	CASSSFGDSSNSPLHF
TRBV19	TRBJ1-1	-	-	TGTGCCAGTAGTATAGAAGCTGTGGAGGACACTGAAGCTTTCTTT	CASSIEAVEDTEAFF
TRBV19	TRBJ1-5	-	TRBD1	TGTGCCAGTAGTACATTGCACGACAGGGGGAGGAATCAGCCCCAGCATTTT	CASSTLHDRGRNQPQHF